This T cell receptor (beta chain) is drawn from a study of preoperative IRX-2 immunotherapy in early breast cancer. Method: immunoSEQ multiplex PCR; TCRdb's copy keeps in-frame clones and lacks some. The sample contains over 950 clones, roughly two thirds of which appear only once. The count of this clone is one. The CDR3 length is 14 residues. The germline V gene has CDR1 WSHSY and CDR2 SAAADI. V lost 3 bases, J lost 4 bases, and 9 bases lay in between. The treatment was: preoperative locoregional IRX-2 cytokine immunotherapy. Samples came from a phase Ib trial of preoperative locoregional IRX-2 cytokine immunotherapy.

This sequence originates from a human donor with breast cancer. The input for sequencing was tumor tissue, taken before IRX-2 immunotherapy. The chain carries TRBV10-2 and TRBJ1-4; D is undetermined. CDR3 DNA: TGCGCCAGCAGTGAAGGGCAGGATAATGAAAAACTGTTTTTT. It is translated as CASSEGQDNEKLFF.